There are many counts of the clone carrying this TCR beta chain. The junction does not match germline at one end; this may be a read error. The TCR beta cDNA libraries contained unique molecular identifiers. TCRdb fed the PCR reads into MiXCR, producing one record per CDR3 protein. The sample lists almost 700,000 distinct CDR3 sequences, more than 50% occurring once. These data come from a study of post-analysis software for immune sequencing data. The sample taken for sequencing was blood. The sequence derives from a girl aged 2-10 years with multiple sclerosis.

CDR3 sequence (DNA): TGTGCCAGCAGTCGGGACTCCTACGAGCAGTACTTC. Its translation is CASSRDSYEQYF. V gene TRBV5-1 combines with J gene TRBJ2-7, with a tentative D call TRBD2 (5 bases). Germline CDR1 and CDR2: SGHRS and YFSETQ. The CDR3 extends over 12 amino acids.